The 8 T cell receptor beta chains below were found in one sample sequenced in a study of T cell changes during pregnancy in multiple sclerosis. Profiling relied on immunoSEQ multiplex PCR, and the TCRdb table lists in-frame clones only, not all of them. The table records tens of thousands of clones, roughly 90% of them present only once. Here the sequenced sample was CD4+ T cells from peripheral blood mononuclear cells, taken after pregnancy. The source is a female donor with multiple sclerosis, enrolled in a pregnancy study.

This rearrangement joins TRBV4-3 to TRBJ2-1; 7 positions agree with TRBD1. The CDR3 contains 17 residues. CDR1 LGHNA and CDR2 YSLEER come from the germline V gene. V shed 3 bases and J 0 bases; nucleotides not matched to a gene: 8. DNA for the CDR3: TGCGCCAGCAGCCAGGAAACAGGGGCCGGCTCCTACAATGAGCAGTTCTTC. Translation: CASSQETGAGSYNEQFF.

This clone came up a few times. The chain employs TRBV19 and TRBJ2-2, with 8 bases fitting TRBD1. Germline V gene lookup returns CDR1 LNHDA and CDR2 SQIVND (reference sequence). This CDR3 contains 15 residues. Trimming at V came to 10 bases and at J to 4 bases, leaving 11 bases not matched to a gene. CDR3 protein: CATIDRGTGTGELFF. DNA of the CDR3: TGTGCCACCATAGACAGGGGAACGGGCACCGGGGAGCTGTTTTTT. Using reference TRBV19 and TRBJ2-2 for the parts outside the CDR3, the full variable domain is DGGITQSPKYLFRKEGQNVTLSCEQNLNHDAMYWYRQDPGQGLRLIYYSQIVNDFQKGDIAEGYSVSREKKESFPLTVTSAQKNPTAFYLCATIDRGTGTGELFFGEGSRLTVL.

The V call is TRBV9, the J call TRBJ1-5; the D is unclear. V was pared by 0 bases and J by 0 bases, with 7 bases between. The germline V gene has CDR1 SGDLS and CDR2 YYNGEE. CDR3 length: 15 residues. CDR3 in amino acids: CASSVGASSNQPQHF. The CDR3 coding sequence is TGTGCCAGCAGCGTAGGGGCCAGTAGCAATCAGCCCCAGCATTTT. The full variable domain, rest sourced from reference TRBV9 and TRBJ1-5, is DSGVTQTPKHLITATGQRVTLRCSPRSGDLSVYWYQQSLDQGLQFLIQYYNGEERAKGNILERFSAQQFPDLHSELNLSSLELGDSALYFCASSVGASSNQPQHFGDGTRLSIL.

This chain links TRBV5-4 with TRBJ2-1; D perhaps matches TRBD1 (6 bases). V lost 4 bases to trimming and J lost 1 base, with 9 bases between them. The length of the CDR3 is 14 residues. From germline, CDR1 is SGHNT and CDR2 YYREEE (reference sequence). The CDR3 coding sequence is TGTGCCAGCAGCCCACAGGGATCCTACAATGAGCAGTTCTTC. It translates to CASSPQGSYNEQFF.

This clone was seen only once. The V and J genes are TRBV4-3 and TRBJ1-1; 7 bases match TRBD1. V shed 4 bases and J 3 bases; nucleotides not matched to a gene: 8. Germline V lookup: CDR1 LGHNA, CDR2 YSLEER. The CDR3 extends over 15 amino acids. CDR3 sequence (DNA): TGCGCCAGCAGCCGAGGAGGGGGCGGGGACACTGAAGCTTTCTTT. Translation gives CASSRGGGGDTEAFF.

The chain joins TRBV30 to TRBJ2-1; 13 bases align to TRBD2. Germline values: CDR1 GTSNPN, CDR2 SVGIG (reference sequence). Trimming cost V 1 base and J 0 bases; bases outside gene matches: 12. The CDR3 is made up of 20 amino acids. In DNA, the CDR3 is TGTGCCTGGAGTGGACCGGGACTAGCGGGACCCTCAAGCTCCTACAATGAGCAGTTCTTC. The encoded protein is CAWSGPGLAGPSSSYNEQFF.

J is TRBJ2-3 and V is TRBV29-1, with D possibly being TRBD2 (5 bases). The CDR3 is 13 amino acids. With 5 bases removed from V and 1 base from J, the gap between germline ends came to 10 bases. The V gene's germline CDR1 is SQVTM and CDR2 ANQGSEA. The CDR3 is CSVSTRGTDTQYF. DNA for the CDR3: TGCAGCGTTAGCACGCGGGGCACAGATACGCAGTATTTT.

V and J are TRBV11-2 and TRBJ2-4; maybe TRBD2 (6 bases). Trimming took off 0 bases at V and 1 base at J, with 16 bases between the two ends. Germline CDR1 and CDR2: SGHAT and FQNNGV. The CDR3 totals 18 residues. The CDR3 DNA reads TGTGCCAGCAGCTTAGATTCCCCCCAGGCGGGGGCCAAAAACATTCAGTACTTC. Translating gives CASSLDSPQAGAKNIQYF.